This T cell receptor beta chain was documented in a study of CD8+ T cells in alopecia areata. Study-wide context: Patients in the treated group were given tofacitinib by mouth, 5 to 10 mg twice a day.

This clone turned up a few times. Its antigen is not identified. Both peripheral blood and punch biopsies of lesional scalp skin were obtained from patients who had alopecia areata. Sorting of PBMCs yielded the CD4+ and CD8+ T cells. Broader study findings: Resident alphabeta T cells of normal skin are also sequenced in scalp samples.

Sequencing relied on a cDNA template that was reverse transcribed from extracted RNA. Some clones are missing from TCRdb's copy, which holds only in-frame ones; the method was immunoSEQ multiplex PCR. The sample includes around 140,000 clones, 45% to 50% seen only once; the top ten take under 20%. Trimming left V 6 bases short and J 5 bases short, with 8 bases between. Looked up from germline, CDR1 is SEHNR and CDR2 is FQNEAQ (reference sequence). This CDR3 has 12 amino acids. This clonotype originated in a human donor with alopecia areata. The J gene is TRBJ2-1, the V gene TRBV7-9, with D hard to call. This specimen consisted of CD8+ T cells sorted from blood, obtained at week 0. In DNA, the CDR3 is TGTGCCAGCAGTTCTACACACAATGAGCAGTTCTTC. It specifies CASSSTHNEQFF.